These 18 T cell receptor beta chains were all obtained from the same sample, sequenced in a study of blood T cell repertoires in COVID-19. The repertoire was sequenced with immunoSEQ multiplex PCR; TCRdb's copy has only in-frame clones and lacks some. The sample lists under 75,000 clones; just over 85% were seen once. Sequenced sample: peripheral blood. The receptors derive from a woman older than 75 with active COVID-19.

The genes are TRBV12-5 and TRBJ2-1, with 8 bases fitting TRBD1. This CDR3 is 15 amino acids long. Per germline, CDR1 LGHNT and CDR2 FRNRAP. The J segment lost 6 bases and the V segment lost 6 bases, leaving 10 bases of the junction unmatched. CDR3 sequence: CASGPPGGALNEQFF. The CDR3 DNA sequence: TGTGCTAGTGGCCCCCCAGGGGGCGCCCTCAATGAGCAGTTCTTC.

The rearrangement links TRBV5-1 to TRBJ2-5, with 8 bases that match TRBD2. With 4 bases clipped from V and 2 bases from J, the junction kept 4 bases outside the gene matches. The CDR3 spans 14 residues. Germline V gives CDR1 SGHRS, CDR2 YFSETQ. The CDR3 sequence is CASSPGGGQETQYF. The CDR3, as DNA: TGCGCCAGCAGCCCCGGGGGGGGACAAGAGACCCAGTACTTC. The entire variable domain, with the rest obtained from reference TRBV5-1 and TRBJ2-5, is as follows: KAGVTQTPRYLIKTRGQQVTLSCSPISGHRSVSWYQQTPGQGLQFLFEYFSETQRNKGNFPGRFSGRQFSNSRSEMNVSTLELGDSALYLCASSPGGGQETQYFGPGTRLLVL.

This clone was observed a single time. V gene TRBV7-2 combines with J gene TRBJ1-4; D is unclear. Germline CDR1 SGHTA, CDR2 FQGNSA. CDR3 length: 14 amino acids. V gave up 3 bases and J gave up 8 bases, with 13 bases separating them. This CDR3 reads CASSFRWGDEKLFF. In DNA, the CDR3 is TGTGCCAGCAGCTTCCGGTGGGGAGACGAAAAACTGTTTTTT.

This sequence joins TRBV25-1 and TRBJ2-3; the match to TRBD2 covers 9 bases. The ends lost 3 bases at V and 1 base at J; junction bases unmatched: 5. The germline V gene has CDR1 MGHDK and CDR2 SYGVNS. This CDR3 spans 16 amino acids. CDR3 DNA: TGTGCCAGCAGTGAGGCAGCGGGGGGCCGCACAGATACGCAGTATTTT. Its protein is CASSEAAGGRTDTQYF.

The rearrangement links TRBV28 to TRBJ2-1; 9 bases agree with TRBD2. V was clipped by 6 bases and J by 7 bases; unmatched bases: 13. CDR1 and CDR2 from the germline V gene are MDHEN and SYDVKM. The CDR3 runs 16 residues. This CDR3 reads CASSSPAGGEKNEQFF. Here the CDR3 DNA reads TGTGCCAGCAGCTCCCCGGCGGGGGGGGAAAAAAATGAGCAGTTCTTC.

The genes are TRBV3-1 (or the pseudogene TRBV3-2) and TRBJ2-3; a possible D gene is TRBD2 (6 bases). Trimming took 4 bases from V and 0 from J, leaving 14 bases between them. CDR3 length: 16 amino acids. Germline lookup yields CDR1 LGHDT and CDR2 YNNKEL (reference sequence). The CDR3 loop reads CASSPPGEVSTDTQYF. The CDR3 bases are TGTGCCAGCAGCCCCCCGGGGGAAGTTAGCACAGATACGCAGTATTTT.

This chain uses TRBV7-2 with TRBJ1-1, with a tentative D call TRBD1 (6 bases). Deletions cut 5 bases from V and 1 base from J, with 17 bases between. Germline CDR1 SGHTA, CDR2 FQGNSA. The CDR3 has 16 amino acids. CDR3 in DNA: TGTGCCAGCAGCCCGAGGGGCCCGACAGGGAACACTGAAGCTTTCTTT. It encodes CASSPRGPTGNTEAFF.

This clone was observed once. This sequence joins TRBV7-8 and TRBJ2-1; 10 positions match TRBD2. Germline V CDR1 and CDR2: SGHVS, FQNEAQ. The CDR3 spans 16 residues. The ends lost 5 bases at V and 4 bases at J; junction bases unmatched: 8. CDR3 nucleotides: TGTGCCAGCAGCCCACTTTTAGCGGGGGGATACAATGAGCAGTTCTTC. Encoded protein: CASSPLLAGGYNEQFF.

The chain carries TRBV19 and TRBJ2-1, with TRBD2 matching over 14 bases. The trim removed 3 bases at V and 6 bases at J, leaving 1 base unmatched. The CDR3 has 15 residues. CDR1 and CDR2 (germline): LNHDA, SQIVND (reference sequence). CDR3 nucleotide sequence: TGTGCCAGTAGTATGGGACTAGCGGGGGTCAATGAGCAGTTCTTC. Its protein product is CASSMGLAGVNEQFF.

About this clone: Mismatch with germline at one junction end may stem from a read error. V is TRBV7-7 and J is TRBJ1-2, with 11 nucleotides matching TRBD1. The CDR3 spans 19 residues. Germline V lookup: CDR1 SSHAT, CDR2 FNYEAQ (reference sequence). CDR3 region: CASSLAPRDRGGSNYGYTF. Written as DNA, the CDR3 is TGTGCTAGCAGCTTAGCCCCCCGGGACAGGGGGGGCTCTAACTATGGCTACACCTTC. Drawing the rest from reference TRBV7-7 and TRBJ1-2, the complete variable domain is GAGVSQSPRYKVTKRGQDVTLRCDPISSHATLYWYQQALGQGPEFLTYFNYEAQPDKSGLPSDRFSAERPEGSISTLTIQRTEQRDSAMYRCASSLAPRDRGGSNYGYTFGSGTRLTVV.

This rearrangement joins TRBV7-3 to TRBJ1-2; 10 bases align to TRBD1. The germline V gene has CDR1 SGHTA and CDR2 FQGTGA. V lost 5 bases, J lost 8 bases, and 5 bases stayed unmatched. This CDR3 is 13 amino acids long. Here the CDR3 reads CASSPGQGEGYTF. In DNA, the CDR3 is TGTGCCAGCAGCCCAGGACAGGGGGAAGGCTACACCTTC.

The chain is built from TRBV7-9 and TRBJ2-2, with D hard to call. The CDR3 covers 14 residues. The germline V gene has CDR1 SEHNR and CDR2 FQNEAQ (reference sequence). V was cut by 3 bases and J by 0 bases, with 5 bases left in between. CDR3 DNA: TGTGCCAGCAGCTTCGGTGCGAACACCGGGGAGCTGTTTTTT. Translated: CASSFGANTGELFF.

This clone occurred once. The rearrangement links TRBV6-6 to TRBJ2-7; 9 bases line up with TRBD2. The CDR3 is 13 amino acids. The V segment lost 4 bases and the J segment 7 bases; nucleotides outside the gene matches: 5. Germline V gene lookup returns CDR1 MNHNY and CDR2 SVGAGI (reference sequence). CDR3 nucleotides: TGTGCCAGCAGTTCAGCGGGGGGCCCTGAGCAGTACTTC. This sequence encodes CASSSAGGPEQYF.

This chain links TRBV3-1 (or the pseudogene TRBV3-2) with TRBJ2-1; 9 nucleotides line up with TRBD2. This CDR3 is built from 17 residues. Germline-derived CDR1 and CDR2 are LGHDT and YNNKEL (reference sequence). The ends lost 0 bases at V and 10 bases at J; junction bases unmatched: 13. For the CDR3, the DNA is TGTGCCAGCAGCCAAGATTTCCAAGCGGGGGGTTTACGAGAGCAGTTCTTC. This gives the protein CASSQDFQAGGLREQFF.

About this clone: Other nucleotide sequences in the sample specify the same CDR3. This chain connects TRBV5-1 to TRBJ1-1; D is uncertain. The CDR3 extends over 14 amino acids. CDR1 SGHRS and CDR2 YFSETQ come from the germline V gene. V was cut by 0 bases and J by 1 base, with 7 bases left in between. The CDR3 DNA follows: TGCGCCAGCAGCTTGGGACAATCGAACACTGAAGCTTTCTTT. The encoded protein is CASSLGQSNTEAFF.

The CDR3, as DNA: TGTGCAAGCCGCGGGGCGGATTCACCCCTCCACTTT. Encoded protein: CASRGADSPLHF. The chain is built from TRBV6-5 and TRBJ1-6; D might be TRBD1 (5 bases). The CDR3 runs 12 residues. CDR1 and CDR2 (germline): MNHEY, SVGAGI.

The J gene is TRBJ2-5, the V gene TRBV29-1; 9 nucleotides match TRBD1. Unmatched junction bases numbered 1, after V lost 7 bases and J lost 1 base. The CDR3 consists of 12 residues. Germline CDR1 reads SQVTM; CDR2 reads ANQGSEA. Written as DNA, the CDR3 is TGCAGCGGGGGACAGGGCCAAGAGACCCAGTACTTC. It codes for CSGGQGQETQYF.

The rearrangement links TRBV5-1 to TRBJ2-7, with 10 bases identical to TRBD1. Germline loops: CDR1 SGHRS, CDR2 YFSETQ. J gave up 6 bases and V 3 bases, and 9 bases lay outside the gene matches. CDR3 size: 15 residues. The CDR3 region is CASSSTGTGVVEQYF. The CDR3 DNA follows: TGCGCCAGCAGCTCAACCGGGACAGGGGTCGTCGAGCAGTACTTC.